This T cell receptor (beta chain) was sequenced in a study of OX40 agonist ivuxolimab in advanced cancers. Study overall: Patients received ivuxolimab, an agonistic anti-OX40 (CD134) antibody. Eligibility rules accepted prior anti-PD-1, anti-PD-L1 or anti-CTLA-4 therapy, and around 43% had some. Two patients with cutaneous melanoma and one with hepatocellular carcinoma, three in total, showed partial responses.

The CDR3 has 15 residues. Per germline, CDR1 SGDLS and CDR2 YYNGEE. Trimming cost V 0 bases and J 5 bases; bases outside gene matches: 4. To note about this clone: Its specificity is not known.

Libraries were prepared by immunoSEQ multiplex PCR; TCRdb keeps only in-frame clonotypes and omits some of them. The sample lists more than 40,000 clones, over 75% occurring once. Points from the study as a whole: There was clonal expansion of CD4+ and CD8+ blood T cells by week 6 at 0.1 to 3.0 mg/kg.

The specimen comprised CD4+ or CD8+ T cells sorted from blood, sampled in a trial of the OX40 agonist ivuxolimab. The V and J genes are TRBV9 and TRBJ1-1; 10 bases align to TRBD1. The TCR sequence derives from an adult with an advanced solid tumor such as melanoma, head and neck, liver or kidney cancer. CDR3 nucleotide sequence: TGTGCCAGCAGCGTAGGGACAGGGGGAGGTACTGAAGCTTTCTTT. This sequence encodes CASSVGTGGGTEAFF.